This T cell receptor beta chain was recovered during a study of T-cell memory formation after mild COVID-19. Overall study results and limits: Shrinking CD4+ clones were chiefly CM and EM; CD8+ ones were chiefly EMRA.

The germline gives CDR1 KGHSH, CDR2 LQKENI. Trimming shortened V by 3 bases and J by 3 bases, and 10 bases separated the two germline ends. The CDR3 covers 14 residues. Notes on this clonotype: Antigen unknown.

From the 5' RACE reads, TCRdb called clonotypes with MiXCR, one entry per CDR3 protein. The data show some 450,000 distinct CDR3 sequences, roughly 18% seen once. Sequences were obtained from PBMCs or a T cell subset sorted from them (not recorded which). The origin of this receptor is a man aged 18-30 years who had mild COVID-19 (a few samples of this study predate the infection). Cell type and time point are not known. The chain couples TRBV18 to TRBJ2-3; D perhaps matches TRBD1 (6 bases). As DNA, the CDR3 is TGTGCCAGCTCACCGGTAACAGGGACAGATACGCAGTATTTT. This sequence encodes CASSPVTGTDTQYF.